One and the same sample provided the 27 T cell receptor beta chains below, sequenced in a study of shared clonotypes between healthy human individuals. CD45RO-negative cells were positively selected for CCR7, leaving out terminally differentiated effector memory CD45RA+ cells. Repertoires were generated with immunoSEQ multiplex PCR, while TCRdb's copy carries only in-frame clones and drops some. Here the sample spans nearly 2 million clones, about 94% being singletons. Sequenced input: naive CD8+ T cells sorted from blood. Source of these receptors: a man younger than 35 in good health.

As concerns this clone: The sample carries other DNA sequences with the same CDR3. The chain is built from TRBV7-2 and TRBJ2-1; TRBD1 matches 9 bases. The CDR3 contains 16 residues. The germline V gene encodes CDR1 SGHTA and CDR2 FQGNSA. V lost 1 base to trimming and J lost 2 bases; unmatched junction nucleotides: 3. The CDR3 nucleotides are TGTGCCAGCAGCTTAGACAGGGGGCGAACCTACAATGAGCAGTTCTTC. It codes for CASSLDRGRTYNEQFF.

CDR3 coding DNA: TGTGCCAGCAGCTCCCACAGGGAAACCACCGGGGAGCTGTTTTTT. Its protein product is CASSSHRETTGELFF. The chain joins TRBV5-4 to TRBJ2-2; maybe TRBD1 (6 bases). The CDR3 totals 15 residues. CDR1 SGHNT and CDR2 YYREEE come from the germline V gene (reference sequence). Trimming took 3 bases from V and 4 from J, leaving 13 bases between them.

The chain links TRBV7-9 to TRBJ2-7, with D tentatively TRBD2 (5 bases). With 9 bases removed from V and 5 bases from J, the gap between germline ends came to 11 bases. Per germline, CDR1 SEHNR and CDR2 FQNEAQ (reference sequence). CDR3 length: 11 residues. The CDR3 reads CASRGSHEQYF. The CDR3 nucleotides read TGTGCCAGTCGAGGGTCCCACGAGCAGTACTTC.

The chain uses TRBV7-2 and TRBJ1-6, with D perhaps TRBD1 (5 bases). Trimming removed 2 bases at V and 8 bases at J, with 13 bases between. Germline values: CDR1 SGHTA, CDR2 FQGNSA. The CDR3 runs 15 residues. CDR3: CASSLTGETDSPLHF. The CDR3 bases are TGTGCCAGCAGCTTAACGGGGGAGACGGATTCACCCCTCCACTTT.

V usage is TRBV4-1 and J usage is TRBJ2-2; D is perhaps TRBD2 (7 bases). The length of the CDR3 is 15 residues. The V gene's germline CDR1 is MGHRA and CDR2 YSYEKL. Trimming stripped 3 bases from V and 7 bases from J, with 15 bases between. The CDR3 sequence: CASSHFGGGDGELFF. CDR3 coding DNA: TGCGCCAGCAGCCACTTTGGCGGGGGCGACGGGGAGCTGTTTTTT.

V is TRBV29-1 and J is TRBJ2-5, with D possibly matching TRBD2 (6 bases). The DNA end is a closer match to TRBJ2-7, so the J assignment may be wrong. Germline CDR1 SQVTM, CDR2 ANQGSEA. CDR3 length: 13 residues. CDR3 in amino acids: CSAHGGDSYEQYF. The CDR3 DNA reads TGCAGCGCCCACGGAGGGGACTCCTACGAGCAGTACTTC.

This clone was seen once. The chain carries TRBV5-4 and TRBJ2-5; no clear D gene. Germline-derived CDR1 and CDR2 are SGHNT and YYREEE (reference sequence). The CDR3 is 14 amino acids. Trimming removed 0 bases at V and 5 bases at J, with 11 bases between. In DNA, the CDR3 is TGTGCCAGCAGCTTGGCCGCCTTACCTGAGACCCAGTACTTC. It translates to CASSLAALPETQYF. Full variable domain (remainder filled in from reference TRBV5-4 and TRBJ2-5): ETGVTQSPTHLIKTRGQQVTLRCSSQSGHNTVSWYQQALGQGPQFIFQYYREEENGRGNFPPRFSGLQFPNYSSELNVNALELDDSALYLCASSLAALPETQYFGPGTRLLVL.

The chain couples TRBV28 to TRBJ2-1; weak D call: TRBD2 (6 bases). CDR1 and CDR2 (germline): MDHEN, SYDVKM. This CDR3 region has 13 residues. V lost 5 bases and J 7 bases, leaving 12 bases between the germline ends. The CDR3 region has the DNA TGTGCCAGCAGTATGGGACTGGAAAATGAGCAGTTCTTC. Amino acid sequence: CASSMGLENEQFF.

V gene TRBV6-5 combines with J gene TRBJ2-7; possibly TRBD1 or TRBD2 for D (5 bases each). Trimming removed 4 bases at V and 0 bases at J, with 13 bases between. Germline-derived CDR1 and CDR2 are MNHEY and SVGAGI. The CDR3 runs 15 residues. The CDR3 sequence is CASSLTGPSSYEQYF. Here the CDR3 DNA reads TGTGCCAGCAGTTTGACGGGGCCGAGCTCCTACGAGCAGTACTTC.

In its sample, this clone was seen once. The V gene is TRBV5-1, the J gene TRBJ1-6; TRBD1 might be the D (5 bases). This CDR3 is 17 amino acids long. V lost 4 bases, J lost 5 bases, and 19 bases lay in between. Germline V gene lookup returns CDR1 SGHRS and CDR2 YFSETQ. Here the CDR3 DNA reads TGCGCCAGCAGCAGAGGACTTCCGGGACTCGATAATTCACCCCTCCACTTT. It translates to CASSRGLPGLDNSPLHF. Drawing the rest from reference TRBV5-1 and TRBJ1-6, the complete variable domain is KAGVTQTPRYLIKTRGQQVTLSCSPISGHRSVSWYQQTPGQGLQFLFEYFSETQRNKGNFPGRFSGRQFSNSRSEMNVSTLELGDSALYLCASSRGLPGLDNSPLHFGNGTRLTVT.

V and J are TRBV11-2 and TRBJ2-7; TRBD2 might be the D (6 bases). Germline-derived CDR1 and CDR2 are SGHAT and FQNNGV. The CDR3 contains 14 residues. V shed 6 bases and J shed 2 bases, with 14 bases lying between them. The chain's CDR3 is CASSNGGSAYEQYF. The CDR3 DNA reads TGTGCCAGCAGTAATGGGGGGTCCGCCTACGAGCAGTACTTC. The whole variable domain, filled in from reference TRBV11-2 and TRBJ2-7, reads EAGVAQSPRYKIIEKRQSVAFWCNPISGHATLYWYQQILGQGPKLLIQFQNNGVVDDSQLPKDRFSAERLKGVDSTLKIQPAKLEDSAVYLCASSNGGSAYEQYFGPGTRLTVT.

The gene calls are TRBV11-2 and TRBJ2-7; TRBD2 is a possible D gene (5 bases). This CDR3 has 13 residues. The V end lost 4 bases, the J end lost 6 bases, and 13 bases lay between the germline ends. Germline V CDR1 and CDR2: SGHAT, FQNNGV. CDR3 region: CASSSPGNLEQYF. The CDR3 coding sequence is TGTGCCAGCAGCTCACCGGGAAATCTCGAGCAGTACTTC.

This clone was seen a few times. The genes are TRBV30 and TRBJ1-5; D unclear. The CDR3 extends over 11 amino acids. The germline gives CDR1 GTSNPN, CDR2 SVGIG (reference sequence). V lost 5 bases, J lost 6 bases, and 8 bases lay in between. CDR3 DNA sequence: TGTGCCTGGTCAAGGGTTCAGCCCCAGCATTTT. Its translation: CAWSRVQPQHF.

V and J are TRBV4-1 and TRBJ1-3, with D uncertain. The CDR3 runs 13 residues. From germline, CDR1 is MGHRA and CDR2 YSYEKL. Trimming removed 4 bases from V and 6 bases from J, with 10 bases in between. CDR3 amino acids: CASSPRAENTIYF. DNA for the CDR3: TGCGCCAGCAGCCCACGGGCGGAAAACACCATATATTTT.

The V and J genes are TRBV6-5 and TRBJ2-7; TRBD2 might be the D (5 bases). The CDR3 has 16 amino acids. Germline assignment: CDR1 MNHEY and CDR2 SVGAGI. V was trimmed by 3 bases and J by 4 bases, leaving 19 bases between them. This CDR3 is CASSYRGSPGIYEQYF. In DNA, the CDR3 is TGTGCCAGCAGTTATCGAGGGTCTCCGGGGATTTACGAGCAGTACTTC.

The rearrangement joins TRBV6-5 to TRBJ1-2; 7 bases agree with TRBD1. The CDR3 is made up of 16 amino acids. Germline-derived CDR1 and CDR2 are MNHEY and SVGAGI. J gave up 2 bases and V 0 bases, and 6 bases lay outside the gene matches. DNA for the CDR3: TGTGCCAGCAGTTACTCCGTGCAGGGGGGAAACTATGGCTACACCTTC. Translated: CASSYSVQGGNYGYTF.

The V and J genes are TRBV4-1 and TRBJ2-5; D is unclear. Trimming took 3 bases from V and 5 from J, leaving 16 bases between them. The CDR3 is 15 residues long. CDR1 and CDR2 from the germline V gene are MGHRA and YSYEKL. The CDR3: CASSHTTRVLETQYF. CDR3 coding DNA: TGCGCCAGCAGCCATACTACCCGGGTCCTGGAGACCCAGTACTTC.

The genes are TRBV5-6 and TRBJ1-2; D possibly corresponds to TRBD1 (5 bases). The CDR3 is 13 residues long. With 6 bases removed from V and 11 bases from J, the gap between germline ends came to 20 bases. Germline V gives CDR1 SGHDT, CDR2 YYEEEE. DNA of the CDR3: TGTGCCAGCACCAACGGTCGGGACTTAGGTTACACCTTC. It translates to CASTNGRDLGYTF.

The chain links TRBV29-1 to TRBJ2-7, with D hard to call. From germline, CDR1 is SQVTM and CDR2 ANQGSEA. This CDR3 comprises 13 residues. V was clipped by 2 bases and J by 1 base, with 9 bases between them. The CDR3 nucleotides read TGCAGCGTTGAAACAGCCCTTTCCTACGAGCAGTACTTC. Its translation: CSVETALSYEQYF.

The CDR3 nucleotides read TGTGCCAGCAGCAGCCGGGACCAACAACAGTTGGCTAGCACAGATACGCAGTATTTT. Protein: CASSSRDQQQLASTDTQYF. The chain recombines TRBV7-6 with TRBJ2-3, with D tentatively TRBD1 or TRBD2 (5 bases each). The CDR3 is made up of 19 amino acids. The V and J ends lost 5 bases and 0 bases respectively, with 24 bases between them. CDR1 SGHVS and CDR2 FNYEAQ come from the germline V gene. Variable domain in full (rest from reference TRBV7-6 and TRBJ2-3): GAGVSQSPRYKVTKRGQDVALRCDPISGHVSLYWYRQALGQGPEFLTYFNYEAQQDKSGLPNDRFSAERPEGSISTLTIQRTEQRDSAMYRCASSSRDQQQLASTDTQYFGPGTRLTVL.

The V and J genes are TRBV11-1 and TRBJ2-1; tentatively, D is TRBD2 (6 bases). V gave up 3 bases and J gave up 8 bases, with 14 bases separating them. This CDR3 spans 14 amino acids. Germline V lookup: CDR1 SGHAT, CDR2 FQDESV (reference sequence). The DNA of the CDR3 is TGTGCCAGCAGCTTGACGGAGGGAAGATATGAGCAGTTCTTC. This codes for CASSLTEGRYEQFF.

In the case of this clone: This sample includes further DNA sequences coding for the same CDR3. This chain uses TRBV7-9 with TRBJ2-5; the D gene could be TRBD1 or TRBD2 (5 bases each). Trimming left V 4 bases short and J 5 bases short, with 11 bases between. Germline V gives CDR1 SEHNR, CDR2 FQNEAQ (reference sequence). This CDR3 has 13 amino acids. Here the CDR3 reads CASSSGTEETQYF. Written as DNA, the CDR3 is TGTGCCAGCAGCTCAGGGACGGAGGAGACCCAGTACTTC.

This chain connects TRBV11-2 to TRBJ2-1, with TRBD2 matching over 8 bases. Germline V gene data show CDR1 as SGHAT and CDR2 as FQNNGV. The CDR3 sequence is 16 residues long. V lost 5 bases and J lost 0; bases outside the gene matches: 6. The CDR3 nucleotides are TGTGCCAGCAGCCCAACTAGCGGTAGCTCCTACAATGAGCAGTTCTTC. Encoded protein: CASSPTSGSSYNEQFF.

The V and J genes are TRBV19 and TRBJ2-1, with D unresolved. V lost 0 bases to trimming and J lost 1 base, with 4 bases between them. The CDR3 runs 14 residues. Germline CDR1 LNHDA, CDR2 SQIVND (reference sequence). The CDR3 sequence: CASSIDGSYNEQFF. The CDR3 nucleotides read TGTGCCAGTAGTATAGACGGATCCTACAATGAGCAGTTCTTC. Full variable domain (missing parts from reference TRBV19 and TRBJ2-1): DGGITQSPKYLFRKEGQNVTLSCEQNLNHDAMYWYRQDPGQGLRLIYYSQIVNDFQKGDIAEGYSVSREKKESFPLTVTSAQKNPTAFYLCASSIDGSYNEQFFGPGTRLTVL.

The CDR3 coding sequence is TGTGCCACCAGCAGAGATAAAGAGGGTACTAGCTCCTACGAGCAGTACTTC. This encodes CATSRDKEGTSSYEQYF. The chain is built from TRBV15 and TRBJ2-7; D perhaps matches TRBD2 (5 bases). The CDR3 is 17 amino acids. Deletions cut 0 bases from V and 0 bases from J, with 15 bases between. Germline V lookup: CDR1 LNHNV, CDR2 YYDKDF (reference sequence).

J is TRBJ1-5 and V is TRBV28; D possibly corresponds to TRBD1 (6 bases). The germline V gene encodes CDR1 MDHEN and CDR2 SYDVKM. The CDR3 has 15 residues. V shed 7 bases and J shed 6 bases, with 19 bases lying between them. This CDR3 is CASNLEGGAGQPQHF. For the CDR3, the DNA is TGTGCCAGCAACCTGGAGGGGGGGGCGGGTCAGCCCCAGCATTTT.

This chain links TRBV10-3 with TRBJ1-2, with D tentatively TRBD1 (5 bases). Germline CDR1 ENHRY, CDR2 SYGVKD. The V gene lost 3 bases and the J gene lost 4 bases, with 15 bases spanning the gap. The CDR3 loop spans 15 amino acids. The CDR3 protein is CAISEPGPISYGYTF. CDR3 in DNA: TGTGCCATCAGTGAACCGGGACCTATCTCCTATGGCTACACCTTC.